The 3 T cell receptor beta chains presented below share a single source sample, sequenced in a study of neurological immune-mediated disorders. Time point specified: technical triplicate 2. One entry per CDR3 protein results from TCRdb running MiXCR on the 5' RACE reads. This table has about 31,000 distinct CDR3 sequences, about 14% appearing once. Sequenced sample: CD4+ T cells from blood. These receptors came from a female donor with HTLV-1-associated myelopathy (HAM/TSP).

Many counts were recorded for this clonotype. The CDR3, as DNA: TGTGCCAGCAGCTTAGCGGGGGCGTACACAGATACGCAGTATTTT. Protein product: CASSLAGAYTDTQYF. The V call is TRBV7-2, the J call TRBJ2-3; possible D gene TRBD1, 6 bases. The CDR3 loop spans 15 amino acids. Germline V gives CDR1 SGHTA, CDR2 FQGNSA. Trimming removed 0 bases at V and 2 bases at J, with 9 bases between.

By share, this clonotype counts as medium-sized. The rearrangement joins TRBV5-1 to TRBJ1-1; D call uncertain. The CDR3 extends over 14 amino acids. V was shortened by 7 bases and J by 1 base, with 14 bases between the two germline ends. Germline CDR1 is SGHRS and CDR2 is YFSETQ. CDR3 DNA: TGCGCCAGCGGACTCGGTGGGTCGAACACTGAAGCTTTCTTT. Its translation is CASGLGGSNTEAFF.

CDR3 bases: TGTGCCAGTAGACCTCCCGGGACAGGGCCCGGGGAGCTGTTTTTT. Its translation: CASRPPGTGPGELFF. V gene TRBV19 combines with J gene TRBJ2-2; 9 bases line up with TRBD1. This CDR3 has 15 amino acids. Losses at the gene ends were 6 bases for V and 6 bases for J; bases not matched to a gene: 8. Per germline, CDR1 LNHDA and CDR2 SQIVND (reference sequence).